Listed here are 25 T cell receptor beta chains from one sample, sequenced in a study of shared clonotypes between healthy human individuals. This table comes from immunoSEQ multiplex PCR, and its TCRdb copy is limited to in-frame clones, with some not included. This sample has 450,000 or so clones, with about 74% found just once. The specimen was PBMCs. The origin of the receptors is a woman aged 40 to 49 in good health. Some clones in this sample may be carry-over from other donors' samples.

With respect to this clone: It differs at one base from a far larger clone, so likely a read error. The chain employs TRBV30 and TRBJ2-7, with 8 bases aligning to TRBD2. Germline loops: CDR1 GTSNPN, CDR2 SVGIG (reference sequence). This CDR3 has 15 amino acids. DNA for the CDR3: TGTGCCTGGAGTCCACCTTCTAGCGGGTCCTACGGGCAGTACTTC. This translates into CAWSPPSSGSYGQYF.

The V call is TRBV7-2, the J call TRBJ1-4; D perhaps matches TRBD1 (6 bases). The CDR3 sequence is 15 residues long. Trimming took 5 bases from V and 3 from J, leaving 13 bases between them. Germline CDR1 is SGHTA and CDR2 is FQGNSA. CDR3 sequence: CASSKGGPANEKLFF. CDR3 nucleotide sequence: TGTGCCAGCAGCAAGGGGGGCCCCGCTAATGAAAAACTGTTTTTT.

The count of this clone is one. V gene TRBV30 combines with J gene TRBJ2-2; D not certain. The V end was cut by 7 bases, the J end by 5 bases, with 8 bases between. Germline lookup yields CDR1 GTSNPN and CDR2 SVGIG (reference sequence). The CDR3 loop spans 11 amino acids. This CDR3 is CAYKKTGELFF. CDR3 nucleotides: TGTGCCTACAAGAAAACCGGGGAGCTGTTTTTT.

A single count supports this clone. CDR3 in amino acids: CASSPGTKGIQYF. CDR3 sequence (DNA): TGTGCCAGCAGCCCCGGGACCAAGGGAATTCAGTACTTC. The chain links TRBV7-8 to TRBJ2-4; the D gene could be TRBD1 or TRBD2 (5 bases each). Trimming removed 5 bases at V and 10 bases at J, with 15 bases between. This CDR3 comprises 13 residues. Germline assignment: CDR1 SGHVS and CDR2 FQNEAQ.

As concerns this clone: Mismatch with germline at one junction end may stem from a read error. The chain joins TRBV2 to TRBJ2-2, with TRBD2 identical over 9 bases. Germline V gives CDR1 SNHLY, CDR2 FYNNEI. The CDR3 contains 15 residues. The CDR3 protein is CASSVLAGNTGELFF. CDR3 coding DNA: TGTGCCAGCAGTGTGCTAGCGGGGAACACCGGGGAACTGTTTTTT.

This sequence joins TRBV19 and TRBJ1-1, with a weak D call TRBD1 (5 bases). Germline values: CDR1 LNHDA, CDR2 SQIVND (reference sequence). CDR3 size: 13 residues. V dropped 3 bases and J dropped 1 base, with 6 bases sitting between them. CDR3 DNA: TGTGCCAGTAGTATGGGACCGAACACTGAAGCTTTCTTT. Translated, it gives CASSMGPNTEAFF.

The chain carries TRBV5-1 and TRBJ2-1, with D possibly matching TRBD2 (6 bases). Trimming left V 4 bases short and J 7 bases short, with 18 bases between. Germline CDR1 SGHRS, CDR2 YFSETQ. The CDR3 covers 15 residues. The CDR3 coding sequence is TGCGCCAGCAGCCCGGGGGTGGGCAAAGGGAATGAGCAGTTCTTC. Translating it yields CASSPGVGKGNEQFF.

The chain links TRBV28 to TRBJ2-7, with D hard to call. In germline, CDR1 is MDHEN, CDR2 SYDVKM. V was cut by 3 bases and J by 7 bases, with 13 bases left in between. The CDR3 spans 13 residues. The CDR3 reads CASSLIQRGEQYF. CDR3 coding DNA: TGTGCCAGCAGTTTGATCCAGCGTGGGGAGCAGTACTTC.

Concerning this clone itself: This likely came from a read error, as a far larger clone is one base away. This same CDR3 is encoded by further DNA sequences in the sample. The rearrangement uses TRBV4-1 and TRBJ2-5, with no clear D. TRBJ2-7 matches the DNA end more closely, so the J call is doubtful. CDR1 MGHRA and CDR2 YSYEKL come from the germline V gene. The CDR3 length is 13 residues. CDR3 amino acids: CASSQVAYYEQYF. The CDR3 region has the DNA TGCGCCAGTAGCCAAGTAGCTTACTACGAGCAGTACTTC.

This clone turned up a few times. This chain connects TRBV7-9 to TRBJ2-5; D unresolved. V was shortened by 1 base and J by 5 bases, with 5 bases between the two germline ends. CDR1 is SEHNR and CDR2 is FQNEAQ in the germline V gene (reference sequence). This CDR3 is built from 12 residues. The CDR3 bases are TGTGCCAGCAGCTTAGTTAGTGAGACCCAGTACTTC. It encodes CASSLVSETQYF.

J is TRBJ2-7 and V is TRBV27; maybe TRBD2 (5 bases). The germline V gene has CDR1 MNHEY and CDR2 SMNVEV (reference sequence). The CDR3 is 14 amino acids. V lost 4 bases and J lost 2, with 12 bases in between. Here the CDR3 DNA reads TGTGCCAGCAGTTCCGTTCGGGAAACCTACGAGCAGTACTTC. Protein: CASSSVRETYEQYF.

This clone was recorded a few times. This CDR3 reads CSVGGGPYEQYF. In nucleotides, the CDR3 is TGCAGCGTTGGGGGGGGTCCCTACGAGCAGTACTTC. The V gene is TRBV29-1, the J gene TRBJ2-7; 7 positions match TRBD2. The CDR3 extends over 12 amino acids. V lost 4 bases, J lost 2 bases, and 2 bases stayed unmatched. From germline, CDR1 is SQVTM and CDR2 ANQGSEA.

On this clone: Other DNA sequences in the sample encode the same CDR3. This chain's CDR3 is CASSRDRQETQYF. CDR3 DNA sequence: TGTGCCAGCAGTCGGGACAGACAAGAGACCCAGTACTTC. V is TRBV2 and J is TRBJ2-5; 7 positions agree with TRBD1. The CDR3 has 13 residues. Trimming at V came to 5 bases and at J to 2 bases, leaving 2 bases not matched to a gene. Germline values: CDR1 SNHLY, CDR2 FYNNEI.

V is TRBV19 and J is TRBJ2-2; the D gene could be TRBD1 or TRBD2 (5 bases each). The germline V gene encodes CDR1 LNHDA and CDR2 SQIVND (reference sequence). CDR3 length: 16 amino acids. V was cut by 7 bases and J by 1 base, with 16 bases left in between. The chain's CDR3 is CASTPRDRGNTGELFF. The CDR3 DNA sequence: TGTGCCAGTACTCCCCGGGACCGGGGGAACACCGGGGAGCTGTTTTTT.

The sample holds a few counts of this clone. The chain employs TRBV28 and TRBJ2-7, with D possibly TRBD2 on 5 matching bases. The germline CDR1 and CDR2 sequences are MDHEN and SYDVKM. This CDR3 is 15 amino acids long. V shed 3 bases and J shed 2 bases, with 14 bases lying between them. CDR3 DNA sequence: TGTGCCAGCAGTTTCTTGACTAAACCGCCCTACGAGCAGTACTTC. As protein: CASSFLTKPPYEQYF.

As for this clone: The junction and the germline gene differ at one end; a read error may be behind it. The chain combines TRBV11-2 with TRBJ2-7, with D unclear. The CDR3 loop spans 10 amino acids. Per the germline V gene, CDR1 is SGHAT and CDR2 is FQNNGV. The CDR3 reads CASSLEGRHF. The CDR3, as DNA: TGTGCCAGCAGCTTAGAGGGAAGGCACTTC.

J is TRBJ2-7 and V is TRBV6-5, with a possible D match to TRBD2 (5 bases). CDR3 length equals 14 residues. Germline CDR1 MNHEY, CDR2 SVGAGI. The V end was cut by 6 bases, the J end by 5 bases, with 17 bases between. CDR3: CASSSPGLRDEQYF. The CDR3 region has the DNA TGTGCCAGCAGCTCTCCCGGACTGAGGGACGAGCAGTACTTC.

As regards this clone: Within the sample, other DNA sequences also encode this same CDR3. The J gene is TRBJ2-7, the V gene TRBV25-1; D is ambiguous. The CDR3 loop spans 11 amino acids. Germline V CDR1 and CDR2: MGHDK, SYGVNS. Trimming left V 4 bases short and J 4 bases short, with 5 bases between. The CDR3 DNA reads TGTGCCAGCAGTGGGGCATACGAGCAGTACTTC. This encodes CASSGAYEQYF.

Turning to this clone: A far larger clone is one nucleotide away, so this likely arose from a read error. This sequence joins TRBV27 and TRBJ1-2; 7 bases match TRBD1. Germline V CDR1 and CDR2: MNHEY, SMNVEV (reference sequence). The CDR3 length is 15 residues. The CDR3 DNA sequence: TGTGTCAGCAGTTTATCGCAGGGGGTGGGCTATGGCTACACCTTC. Translation: CVSSLSQGVGYGYTF.

A remark on this clone: Different DNA sequences within this sample yield the same CDR3. The J gene is TRBJ2-3, the V gene TRBV4-2, with D perhaps TRBD2 (6 bases). Germline V gene data show CDR1 as LGHNA and CDR2 as YNFKEQ. V dropped 0 bases and J dropped 3 bases, with 10 bases sitting between them. The CDR3 runs to 15 residues. CDR3 sequence: CASSQDPGTTDTQYF. CDR3 coding DNA: TGTGCCAGCAGCCAAGATCCGGGGACTACAGATACGCAGTATTTT.

The rearrangement joins TRBV18 to TRBJ2-1, with D maybe TRBD2 (5 bases). Germline V gene sequence: CDR1 KGHSH, CDR2 LQKENI. Trimming stripped 2 bases from V and 1 base from J, with 6 bases between. The CDR3 is 14 amino acids. As DNA, the CDR3 is TGTGCCAGCTCACCAAGGACTTCCTACAATGAGCAGTTCTTC. As protein: CASSPRTSYNEQFF.

On this clone: With a much larger clone just one base away, this may be a read error. The chain joins TRBV6-1 to TRBJ2-1; D perhaps matches TRBD2 (6 bases). Per germline, CDR1 MNHNS and CDR2 SASEGT. The CDR3 contains 14 residues. V lost 4 bases to trimming and J lost 12 bases, with 19 bases between them. CDR3 sequence: CASSGLDLRDGQFF. CDR3 coding DNA: TGTGCCAGCAGTGGACTAGACCTTCGGGATGGGCAGTTCTTC.

The CDR3 spells CASSIDLAFGELFF. The CDR3 DNA is TGTGCCAGTAGTATAGATCTAGCGTTCGGGGAGCTGTTTTTT. The V gene is TRBV19, the J gene TRBJ2-2; TRBD2 might be the D (6 bases). The V and J ends lost 0 bases and 7 bases respectively, with 9 bases between them. This CDR3 region has 14 residues. Germline V gene lookup returns CDR1 LNHDA and CDR2 SQIVND (reference sequence).

The genes are TRBV5-5 and TRBJ1-2, with 11 bases identical to TRBD1. This CDR3 contains 15 residues. V trimming: 4 bases; J trimming: 5 bases; junction bases outside the gene matches: 7. Germline CDR1 reads SGHKS; CDR2 reads YYEKEE (reference sequence). The CDR3 spells CASSTRTGGEYGYTF. The CDR3 DNA reads TGTGCCAGCAGCACCAGGACAGGGGGCGAGTATGGCTACACCTTC. Full variable domain (remainder filled in from reference TRBV5-5 and TRBJ1-2): DAGVTQSPTHLIKTRGQQVTLRCSPISGHKSVSWYQQVLGQGPQFIFQYYEKEERGRGNFPDRFSARQFPNYSSELNVNALLLGDSALYLCASSTRTGGEYGYTFGSGTRLTVV.

To note about this clone: This likely came from a read error, as a far larger clone is one base away. The identical CDR3 is also encoded by other nucleotide sequences in the sample. V and J are TRBV30 and TRBJ1-4, with D maybe TRBD1 (5 bases). The CDR3 extends over 14 amino acids. From germline, CDR1 is GTSNPN and CDR2 SVGIG (reference sequence). V was trimmed by 5 bases and J by 3 bases, leaving 13 bases between them. As DNA, the CDR3 is TGTGCCTGGGGGGAGCAGGGTGCTAATGAAAAACTGTTTTTT. This encodes CAWGEQGANEKLFF.